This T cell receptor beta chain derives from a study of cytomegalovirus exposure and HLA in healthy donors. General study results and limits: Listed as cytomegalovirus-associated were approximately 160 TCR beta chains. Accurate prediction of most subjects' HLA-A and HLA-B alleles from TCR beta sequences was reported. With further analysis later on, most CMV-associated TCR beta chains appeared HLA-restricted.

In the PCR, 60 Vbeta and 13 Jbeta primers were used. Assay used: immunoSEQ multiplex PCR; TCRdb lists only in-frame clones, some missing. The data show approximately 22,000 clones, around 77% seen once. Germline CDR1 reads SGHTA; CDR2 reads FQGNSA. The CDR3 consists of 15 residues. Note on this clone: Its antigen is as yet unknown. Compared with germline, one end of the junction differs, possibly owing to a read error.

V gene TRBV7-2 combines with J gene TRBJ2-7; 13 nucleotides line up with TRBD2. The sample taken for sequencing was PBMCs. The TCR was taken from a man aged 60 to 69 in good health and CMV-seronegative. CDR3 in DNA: TGTTCCAGCAGCTTCGGACTAGCGGGAGATGGCGAGCAGTACTTC. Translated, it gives CSSSFGLAGDGEQYF.